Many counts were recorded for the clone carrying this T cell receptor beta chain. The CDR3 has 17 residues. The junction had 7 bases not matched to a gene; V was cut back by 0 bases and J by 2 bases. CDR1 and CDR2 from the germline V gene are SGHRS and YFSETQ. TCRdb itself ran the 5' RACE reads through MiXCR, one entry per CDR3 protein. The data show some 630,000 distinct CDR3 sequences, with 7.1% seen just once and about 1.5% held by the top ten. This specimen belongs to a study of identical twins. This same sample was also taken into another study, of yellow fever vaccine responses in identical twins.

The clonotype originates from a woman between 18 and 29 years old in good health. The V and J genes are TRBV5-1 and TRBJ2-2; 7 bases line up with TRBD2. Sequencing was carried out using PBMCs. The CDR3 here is CASSLVAGTINTGELFF. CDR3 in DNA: TGCGCCAGCAGCTTGGTGGCCGGGACTATAAACACCGGGGAGCTGTTTTTT.